Sequencing of this T cell receptor beta chain was carried out in a study of blood T cell repertoires in COVID-19. Per germline, CDR1 LNHDA and CDR2 SQIVND (reference sequence). The V and J ends lost 5 bases and 4 bases, in that order; junction bases with no gene match: 8. The CDR3 loop spans 16 amino acids. Measured with immunoSEQ multiplex PCR; TCRdb has only the in-frame clones, and not every one. The table lists a few hundred thousand clones, around four fifths of them singletons. Sequencing was done on a sample of peripheral blood. The chain combines TRBV19 with TRBJ2-1; 10 bases are shared with TRBD2. The sequence was collected from a woman of 80 years or more with COVID-19, enrolled during active disease. CDR3 residues: CASSPIRLAGYNEQFF. The CDR3 region has the DNA TGTGCCAGTAGTCCCATCAGACTAGCGGGTTACAATGAGCAGTTCTTC.